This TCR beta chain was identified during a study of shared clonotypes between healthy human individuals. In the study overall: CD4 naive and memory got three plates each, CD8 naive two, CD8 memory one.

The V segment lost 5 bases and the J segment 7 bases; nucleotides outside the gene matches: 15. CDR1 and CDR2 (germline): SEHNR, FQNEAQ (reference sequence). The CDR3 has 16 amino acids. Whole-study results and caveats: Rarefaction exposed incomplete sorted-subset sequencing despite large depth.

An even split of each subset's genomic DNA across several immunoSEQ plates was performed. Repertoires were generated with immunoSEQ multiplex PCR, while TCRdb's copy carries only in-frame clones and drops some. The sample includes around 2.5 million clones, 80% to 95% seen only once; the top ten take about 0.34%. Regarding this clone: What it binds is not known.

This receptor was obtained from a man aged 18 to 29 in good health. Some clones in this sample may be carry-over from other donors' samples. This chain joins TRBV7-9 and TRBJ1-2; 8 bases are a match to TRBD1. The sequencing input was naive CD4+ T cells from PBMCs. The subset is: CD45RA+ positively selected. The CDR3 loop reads CASSILTPGTGGGYTF. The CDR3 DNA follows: TGTGCCAGCAGCATCCTTACTCCCGGTACAGGGGGTGGCTACACCTTC.